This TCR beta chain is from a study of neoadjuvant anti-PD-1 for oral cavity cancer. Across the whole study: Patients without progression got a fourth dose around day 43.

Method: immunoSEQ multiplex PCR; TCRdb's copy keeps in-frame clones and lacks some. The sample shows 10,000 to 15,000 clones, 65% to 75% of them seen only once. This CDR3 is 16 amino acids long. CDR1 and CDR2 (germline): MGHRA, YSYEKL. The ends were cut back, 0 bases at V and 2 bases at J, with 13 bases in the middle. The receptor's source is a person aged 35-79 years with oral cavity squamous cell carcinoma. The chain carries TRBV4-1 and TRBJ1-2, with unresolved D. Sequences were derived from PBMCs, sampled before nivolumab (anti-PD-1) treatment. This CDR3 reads CASSQDQWGANYGYTF. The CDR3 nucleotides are TGCGCCAGCAGCCAAGATCAATGGGGAGCCAACTATGGCTACACCTTC.